This TCR beta chain was retrieved from a study of blood T cell repertoires in COVID-19. Original analysis: The assay estimated nucleated cells by amplifying reference gene primers. Measured with immunoSEQ multiplex PCR; TCRdb has only the in-frame clones, and not every one. Clonal size and the V and J genes are those of that table, whereas D and trimming came from the DNA. Among fewer than 450,000 clones listed, around 88% were seen once. This clone was detected only once. The trim removed 7 bases at V and 4 bases at J, leaving 3 bases unmatched. Germline V lookup: CDR1 SGHDT, CDR2 YYEEEE. This CDR3 comprises 12 residues.

The sequence derives from a woman between 45 and 60 years old with COVID-19, enrolled during active disease. V is TRBV5-6 and J is TRBJ1-1, with 8 bases that match TRBD1. The source material was peripheral blood. The CDR3 DNA sequence: TGTGCCAGCGCAACAGGGGGCACTGAAGCTTTCTTT. Residues: CASATGGTEAFF.